The 2 T cell receptor beta chains listed next were all sequenced from one sample in a study of cytomegalovirus exposure and HLA in healthy donors (TCRdb year 2017). The library was built by means of the immunoSEQ multiplex PCR assay. A mixture of 60 forward primers for TCR Vbeta segments and 13 reverse primers for TCR Jbeta segments was used in the multiplex PCR. The table was pulled from immuneACCESS by TCRdb, which kept in-frame rearrangements only. Such tables lose some clones; where checked, under half of the loss comes from unresolved V genes, and the rest has no known cause. The sample table lists about 180,000 clones, roughly 77% of them with a count of one. Clones ranked in the top ten supply 2% to 2.5% of the sample. Sequenced sample: PBMCs. The origin of the receptors is a young woman in good health and CMV-seropositive.

This chain uses TRBV4-1 with TRBJ2-1; 13 bases align to TRBD2. V dropped 8 bases and J dropped 1; count of bases not matched to a gene: 11. CDR1 is MGHRA, CDR2 YSYEKL, per germline. CDR3 length: 18 amino acids. CDR3 amino acids: CASSTSGGAFGSYNEQFF. In DNA form, the CDR3 reads TGCGCCAGCTCCACTAGCGGGGGGGCCTTCGGGTCCTACAATGAGCAGTTCTTC.

This clone came up a few times. The rearrangement links TRBV11-3 to TRBJ2-1; TRBD2 agrees at 9 bases. J lost 9 bases, V lost 3 bases, and 12 bases had no gene match. Germline loops: CDR1 SGHNT, CDR2 YENEEA. This CDR3 contains 16 residues. The CDR3, as DNA: TGTGCCAGCAGCTTCTCAGAAGCGGGGGGTATGGGTGAGCAGTTCTTC. It encodes CASSFSEAGGMGEQFF.